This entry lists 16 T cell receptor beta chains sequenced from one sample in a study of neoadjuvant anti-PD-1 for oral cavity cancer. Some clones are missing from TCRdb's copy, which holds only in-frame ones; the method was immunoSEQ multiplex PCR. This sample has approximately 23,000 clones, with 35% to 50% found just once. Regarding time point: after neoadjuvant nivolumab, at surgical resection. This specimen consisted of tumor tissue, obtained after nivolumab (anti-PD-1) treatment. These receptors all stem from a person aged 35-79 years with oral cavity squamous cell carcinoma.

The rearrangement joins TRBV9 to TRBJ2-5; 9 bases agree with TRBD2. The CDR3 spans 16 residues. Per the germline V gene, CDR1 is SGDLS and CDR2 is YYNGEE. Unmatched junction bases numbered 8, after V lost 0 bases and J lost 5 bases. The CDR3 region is CASSVGGRGGQETQYF. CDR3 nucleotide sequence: TGTGCCAGCAGCGTAGGAGGGCGGGGGGGCCAGGAGACCCAGTACTTC.

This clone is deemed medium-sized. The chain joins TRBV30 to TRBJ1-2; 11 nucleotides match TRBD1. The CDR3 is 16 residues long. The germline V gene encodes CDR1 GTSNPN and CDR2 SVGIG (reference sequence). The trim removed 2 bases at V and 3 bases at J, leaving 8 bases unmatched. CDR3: CAWSMTRTGGHYGYTF. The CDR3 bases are TGTGCCTGGAGTATGACGCGGACAGGGGGCCACTATGGCTACACCTTC.

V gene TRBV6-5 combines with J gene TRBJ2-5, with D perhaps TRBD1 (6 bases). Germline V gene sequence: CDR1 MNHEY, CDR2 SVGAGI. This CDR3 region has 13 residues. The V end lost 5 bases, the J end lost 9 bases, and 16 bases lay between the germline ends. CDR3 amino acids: CASSRGREGAQYF. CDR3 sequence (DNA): TGTGCCAGCAGTAGGGGCCGAGAGGGGGCCCAGTACTTC.

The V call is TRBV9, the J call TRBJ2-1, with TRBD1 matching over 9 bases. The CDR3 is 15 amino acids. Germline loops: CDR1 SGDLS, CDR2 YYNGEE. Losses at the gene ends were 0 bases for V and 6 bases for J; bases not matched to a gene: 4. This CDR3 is CASSVVGTGSNEQFF. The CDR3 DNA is TGTGCCAGCAGCGTAGTAGGGACAGGGTCCAATGAGCAGTTCTTC.

The CDR3 DNA reads TGTGCCAGCAGTTTTTTACCTCCAGGGAATCAGCCCCAGCATTTT. Translation gives CASSFLPPGNQPQHF. This chain links TRBV27 with TRBJ1-5, with D perhaps matching TRBD1 (5 bases). V lost 3 bases and J 4 bases, leaving 13 bases between the germline ends. The CDR3 length is 15 residues. Germline V gene sequence: CDR1 MNHEY, CDR2 SMNVEV (reference sequence).

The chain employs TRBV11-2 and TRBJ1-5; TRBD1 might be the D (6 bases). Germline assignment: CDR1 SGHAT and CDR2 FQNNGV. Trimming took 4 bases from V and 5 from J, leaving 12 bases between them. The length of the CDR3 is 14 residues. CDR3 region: CASSSGQPYQPQHF. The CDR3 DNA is TGTGCCAGCAGCTCCGGACAGCCATATCAGCCCCAGCATTTT.

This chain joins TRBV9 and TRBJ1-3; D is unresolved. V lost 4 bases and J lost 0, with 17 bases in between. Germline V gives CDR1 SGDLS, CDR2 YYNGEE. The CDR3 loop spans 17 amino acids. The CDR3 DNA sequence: TGTGCCAGCAGCCCCCGGCAGACGGTCTACTCTGGAAACACCATATATTTT. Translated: CASSPRQTVYSGNTIYF.

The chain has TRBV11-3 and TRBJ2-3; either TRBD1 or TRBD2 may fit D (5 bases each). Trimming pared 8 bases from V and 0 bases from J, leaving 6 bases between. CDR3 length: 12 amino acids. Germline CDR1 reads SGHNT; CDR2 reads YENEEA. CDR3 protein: CASGGSTDTQYF. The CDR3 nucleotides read TGTGCCAGCGGGGGTAGCACAGATACGCAGTATTTT.

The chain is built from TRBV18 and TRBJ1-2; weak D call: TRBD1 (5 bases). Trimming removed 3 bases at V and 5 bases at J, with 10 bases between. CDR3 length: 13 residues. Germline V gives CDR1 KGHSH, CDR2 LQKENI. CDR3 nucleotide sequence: TGTGCCAGCTCACCGGGGGGGGAATATGGCTACACCTTC. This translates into CASSPGGEYGYTF.

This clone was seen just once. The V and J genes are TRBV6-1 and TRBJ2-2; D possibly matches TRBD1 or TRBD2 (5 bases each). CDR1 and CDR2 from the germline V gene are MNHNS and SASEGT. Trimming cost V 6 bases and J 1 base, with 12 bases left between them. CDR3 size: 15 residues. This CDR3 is CASRTPGRNTGELFF. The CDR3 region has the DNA TGTGCCAGCAGGACCCCAGGGAGGAACACCGGGGAGCTGTTTTTT.

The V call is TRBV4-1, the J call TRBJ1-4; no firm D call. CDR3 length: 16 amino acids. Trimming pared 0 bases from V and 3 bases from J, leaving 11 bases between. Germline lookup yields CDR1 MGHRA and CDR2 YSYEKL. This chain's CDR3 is CASSQDRFEANEKLFF. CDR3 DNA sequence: TGCGCCAGCAGCCAAGATCGGTTCGAAGCTAATGAAAAACTGTTTTTT.

CDR3 nucleotides: TGTGCCAGCGCGGTTGGGACAATCGGAAATGAAGCTTTCTTT. It is translated as CASAVGTIGNEAFF. V gene TRBV9 combines with J gene TRBJ1-1; TRBD1 is a possible D gene (6 bases). The CDR3 is 14 residues long. V lost 7 bases and J lost 7, with 20 bases in between. Germline assignment: CDR1 SGDLS and CDR2 YYNGEE.

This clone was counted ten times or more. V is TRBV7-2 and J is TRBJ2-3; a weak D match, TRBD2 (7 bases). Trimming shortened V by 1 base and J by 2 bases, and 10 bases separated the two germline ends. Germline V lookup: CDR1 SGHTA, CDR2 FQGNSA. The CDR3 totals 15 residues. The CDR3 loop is CASSLVGGDTDTQYF. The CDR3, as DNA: TGTGCCAGCAGCTTAGTAGGGGGGGACACAGATACGCAGTATTTT. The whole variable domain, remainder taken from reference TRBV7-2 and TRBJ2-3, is GAGVSQSPSNKVTEKGKDVELRCDPISGHTALYWYRQSLGQGLEFLIYFQGNSAPDKSGLPSDRFSAERTGGSVSTLTIQRTQQEDSAVYLCASSLVGGDTDTQYFGPGTRLTVL.

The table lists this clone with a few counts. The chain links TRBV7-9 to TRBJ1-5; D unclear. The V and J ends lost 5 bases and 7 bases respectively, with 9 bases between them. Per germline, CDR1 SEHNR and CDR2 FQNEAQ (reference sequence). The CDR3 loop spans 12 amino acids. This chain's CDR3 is CASSPDVQPQHF. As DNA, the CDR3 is TGTGCCAGCAGCCCGGACGTCCAGCCCCAGCATTTT.

This CDR3 is CATSWGTWNTGELFF. CDR3 in DNA: TGTGCCACCAGCTGGGGGACATGGAACACCGGGGAGCTGTTTTTT. This rearrangement joins TRBV15 to TRBJ2-2; tentative D call: TRBD1 (6 bases). Trimming took 5 bases from V and 1 from J, leaving 11 bases between them. Germline values: CDR1 LNHNV, CDR2 YYDKDF (reference sequence). This CDR3 is 15 amino acids long.

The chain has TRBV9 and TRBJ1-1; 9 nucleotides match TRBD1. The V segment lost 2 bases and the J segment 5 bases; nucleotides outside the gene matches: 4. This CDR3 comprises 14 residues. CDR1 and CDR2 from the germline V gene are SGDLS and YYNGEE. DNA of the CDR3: TGTGCCAGCAGCGTCACAGGGGGCGAGACTGAAGCTTTCTTT. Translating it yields CASSVTGGETEAFF.